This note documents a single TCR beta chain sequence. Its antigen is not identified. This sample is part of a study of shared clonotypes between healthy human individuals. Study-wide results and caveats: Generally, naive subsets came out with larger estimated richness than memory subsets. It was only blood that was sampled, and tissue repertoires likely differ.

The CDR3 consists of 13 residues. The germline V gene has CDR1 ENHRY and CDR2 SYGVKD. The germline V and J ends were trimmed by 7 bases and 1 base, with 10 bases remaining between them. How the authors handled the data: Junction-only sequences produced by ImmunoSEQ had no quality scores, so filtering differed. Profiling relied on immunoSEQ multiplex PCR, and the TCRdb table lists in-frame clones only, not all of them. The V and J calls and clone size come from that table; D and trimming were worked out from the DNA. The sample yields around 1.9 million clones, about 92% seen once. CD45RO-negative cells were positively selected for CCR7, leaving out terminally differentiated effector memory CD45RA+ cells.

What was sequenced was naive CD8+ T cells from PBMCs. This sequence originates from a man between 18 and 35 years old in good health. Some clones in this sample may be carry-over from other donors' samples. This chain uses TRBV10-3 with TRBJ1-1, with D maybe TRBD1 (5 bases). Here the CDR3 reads CAITDSSNTEAFF. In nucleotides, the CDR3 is TGTGCCATCACAGACAGCTCGAACACTGAAGCTTTCTTT.